The TCR beta chain under discussion was sequenced for a study of T cell responses to AZD1222 COVID-19 vaccine. Study at large: Second-dose schedules of about 4 or about 12 weeks were combined. Study-wide findings and caveats: Donor demographics were predominantly white British with a female majority; clonal diversity may be underestimated. Epitopes outside B.1.351 and B.1.1.7 mutated regions reportedly drew nearly half of spike TCRs. Baseline antibody screening turned up just a handful of seropositive AZD1222 recipients.

The data were produced by immunoSEQ multiplex PCR, yet TCRdb's version contains in-frame clones alone and is incomplete. The profile shows just over 60,000 clones, 76% of them singletons. This CDR3 spans 13 amino acids. The germline V gene encodes CDR1 ENHRY and CDR2 SYGVKD. Trimming took off 0 bases at V and 4 bases at J, with 4 bases between the two ends. Concerning this clone itself: What it binds is unknown.

This TCR came from an adult in good health. The source material was peripheral blood, sampled on day 0 of AZD1222 vaccination. The rearrangement links TRBV10-3 to TRBJ1-5, with D uncertain. This chain's CDR3 is CAISESGNQPQHF. The CDR3 DNA is TGTGCCATCAGTGAGTCAGGTAATCAGCCCCAGCATTTT.